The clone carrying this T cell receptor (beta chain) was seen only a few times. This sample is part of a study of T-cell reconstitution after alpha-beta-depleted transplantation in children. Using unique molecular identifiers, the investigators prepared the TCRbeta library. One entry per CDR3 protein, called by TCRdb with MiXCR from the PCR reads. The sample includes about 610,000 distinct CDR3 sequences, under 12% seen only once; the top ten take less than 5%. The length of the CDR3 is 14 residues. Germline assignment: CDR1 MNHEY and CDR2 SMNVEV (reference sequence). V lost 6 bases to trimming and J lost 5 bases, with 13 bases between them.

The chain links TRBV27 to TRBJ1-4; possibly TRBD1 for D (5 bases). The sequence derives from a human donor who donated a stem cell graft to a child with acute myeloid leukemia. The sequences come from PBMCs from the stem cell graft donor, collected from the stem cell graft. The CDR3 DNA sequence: TGTGCCAGCAGAACGCGGGACCCAAATGAAAAACTGTTTTTT. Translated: CASRTRDPNEKLFF.